These 24 T cell receptor beta chains originate from one sample sequenced in a study of blood T cell repertoires in COVID-19. The method was immunoSEQ multiplex PCR; TCRdb's version includes in-frame clones alone and lacks a portion of them. Found here are 90,000 or so clones, around 86% of them singletons; the top ten hold under 5.5%. The specimen sequenced was peripheral blood. Every receptor here comes from a man aged 60 to 75 with COVID-19, enrolled during active disease.

The chain couples TRBV10-2 to TRBJ2-3; 11 positions agree with TRBD2. The germline gives CDR1 WSHSY, CDR2 SAAADI. CDR3 length: 14 residues. The V and J ends lost 8 bases and 2 bases, in that order; junction bases with no gene match: 3. CDR3 in amino acids: CASRLAGTTDTQYF. The CDR3 coding sequence is TGCGCCAGCCGACTAGCGGGGACCACAGATACGCAGTATTTT.

The chain carries TRBV7-2 and TRBJ2-3; D remains ambiguous. Per germline, CDR1 SGHTA and CDR2 FQGNSA. The CDR3 contains 13 residues. Trimming removed 5 bases at V and 1 base at J, with 7 bases between. The CDR3 protein is CASSPPGTDTQYF. The CDR3 coding sequence is TGTGCCAGCAGCCCCCCGGGCACAGATACGCAGTATTTT.

V and J are TRBV19 and TRBJ2-5; 7 nucleotides agree with TRBD1. Germline lookup yields CDR1 LNHDA and CDR2 SQIVND (reference sequence). The CDR3 covers 15 residues. J gave up 4 bases and V 3 bases, and 8 bases lay outside the gene matches. The CDR3 reads CASSIGQGVGETQYF. CDR3 nucleotide sequence: TGTGCCAGTAGTATCGGGCAGGGGGTAGGAGAGACCCAGTACTTC.

This chain joins TRBV9 and TRBJ2-7, with TRBD2 matching over 10 bases. Germline V gene lookup returns CDR1 SGDLS and CDR2 YYNGEE. Trimming removed 4 bases from V and 5 bases from J; junction bases left unmatched: 6. This CDR3 is built from 14 residues. The DNA of the CDR3 is TGTGCCAGCAGCTCCGGACTAGCGGCCAACGAGCAGTACTTC. Its protein product is CASSSGLAANEQYF.

The rearrangement uses TRBV29-1 and TRBJ1-2; TRBD1 might be the D (5 bases). The CDR3 extends over 12 amino acids. V dropped 5 bases and J dropped 1 base, with 8 bases sitting between them. From germline, CDR1 is SQVTM and CDR2 ANQGSEA. CDR3 coding DNA: TGCAGCGTTCCAGGGATTAACTATGGCTACACCTTC. Its protein product is CSVPGINYGYTF.

The CDR3 loop reads CASSVALPTSGEDTQYF. The DNA of the CDR3 is TGTGCCAGCAGCGTAGCTCTTCCCACTAGCGGAGAAGATACGCAGTATTTT. The gene calls are TRBV9 and TRBJ2-3; TRBD2 matches 8 bases. The length of the CDR3 is 17 residues. Per the germline V gene, CDR1 is SGDLS and CDR2 is YYNGEE. J was trimmed by 5 bases and V by 0 bases; bases with no gene match: 11.

The rearrangement links TRBV6-2 or TRBV6-3 to TRBJ2-3, with 7 positions matching TRBD1. V gave up 2 bases and J gave up 0 bases; unmatched junction bases: 2. The CDR3 length is 15 residues. The germline CDR1 and CDR2 sequences are MNHEY and SVGEGT. The CDR3 DNA reads TGTGCCAGCAGTTACGGGACAGTTAGCACAGATACGCAGTATTTT. Protein: CASSYGTVSTDTQYF.

J is TRBJ2-2 and V is TRBV30; 12 bases line up with TRBD2. The J segment lost 5 bases and the V segment lost 4 bases, leaving 11 bases of the junction unmatched. This CDR3 has 17 amino acids. CDR1 is GTSNPN and CDR2 is SVGIG in the germline V gene (reference sequence). The CDR3 DNA reads TGTGCCTGGACCCCCCGACTAGCGGGAGTCAGAACCGGGGAGCTGTTTTTT. It codes for CAWTPRLAGVRTGELFF.

The V and J genes are TRBV7-3 and TRBJ1-1; 7 bases map to TRBD1. V shed 5 bases and J 0 bases; nucleotides not matched to a gene: 6. The germline V gene encodes CDR1 SGHTA and CDR2 FQGTGA. The CDR3 spans 15 residues. The CDR3 DNA reads as TGTGCCAGCAGCCTTGACAGGGCGCTGAACACTGAAGCTTTCTTT. Translated: CASSLDRALNTEAFF.

In this sample, this clone turned up once. The chain combines TRBV7-8 with TRBJ1-1; 7 nucleotides match TRBD1. The CDR3 has 16 residues. Germline loops: CDR1 SGHVS, CDR2 FQNEAQ. The V gene end was trimmed by 3 bases and the J gene end by 0 bases; junction bases not matched to a gene: 7. The CDR3 spells CASSFRQGGMNTEAFF. CDR3 DNA sequence: TGTGCCAGCAGCTTCCGACAGGGAGGCATGAACACTGAAGCTTTCTTT.

The chain couples TRBV11-3 to TRBJ1-3; D is possibly TRBD1 (5 bases). V lost 4 bases and J 8 bases, leaving 12 bases between the germline ends. The CDR3 has 13 amino acids. Germline lookup yields CDR1 SGHNT and CDR2 YENEEA. CDR3 sequence reads: CASSSGLGDTIYF. The CDR3 bases are TGTGCCAGCAGCTCGGGACTAGGTGACACCATATATTTT.

V is TRBV9 and J is TRBJ1-2; D not resolved. In germline, CDR1 is SGDLS, CDR2 YYNGEE. CDR3 length: 13 amino acids. V was shortened by 4 bases and J by 3 bases, with 10 bases between the two germline ends. The CDR3 DNA sequence: TGTGCCAGCAGCCGGGTGGGTGACTATGGCTACACCTTC. Its translation: CASSRVGDYGYTF.

The rearrangement uses TRBV13 and TRBJ1-2, with 9 bases aligning to TRBD1. Germline CDR1 PRHDT, CDR2 FYEKMQ (reference sequence). The CDR3 loop spans 12 amino acids. The junction had 4 bases not matched to a gene; V was cut back by 8 bases and J by 6 bases. CDR3 amino acids: CASGDRVDGYTF. The CDR3 nucleotides are TGTGCCAGCGGGGACAGGGTCGATGGCTACACCTTC.

This clone was counted once. The chain is built from TRBV2 and TRBJ1-4, with D perhaps matching TRBD1 (6 bases). CDR3 length: 15 residues. V lost 4 bases to trimming and J lost 0 bases, with 9 bases between them. Per germline, CDR1 SNHLY and CDR2 FYNNEI. CDR3 DNA: TGTGCCAGCAGTGTTGACAGGACAACTAATGAAAAACTGTTTTTT. Residues: CASSVDRTTNEKLFF.

This clone occurred many times. The rearrangement joins TRBV6-6 to TRBJ2-7; 9 bases are a match to TRBD2. Looked up from germline, CDR1 is MNHNY and CDR2 is SVGAGI (reference sequence). The V and J ends lost 6 bases and 4 bases, in that order; junction bases with no gene match: 7. This CDR3 spans 14 amino acids. The CDR3 sequence: CASSPGTSSYEQYF. CDR3 sequence (DNA): TGTGCCAGCAGCCCCGGGACTAGCTCTTACGAGCAGTACTTC.

The genes are TRBV28 and TRBJ2-7, with D maybe TRBD1 (5 bases). The V gene lost 2 bases and the J gene lost 5 bases, with 16 bases spanning the gap. Germline CDR1 reads MDHEN; CDR2 reads SYDVKM. The CDR3 loop spans 15 amino acids. In nucleotides, the CDR3 is TGTGCCAGCAGTTTAGGCGGACATAATGAGGACGAGCAGTACTTC. It yields the protein CASSLGGHNEDEQYF.

This rearrangement joins TRBV15 to TRBJ2-7; 10 nucleotides match TRBD2. Germline V gives CDR1 LNHNV, CDR2 YYDKDF (reference sequence). The CDR3 is made up of 15 amino acids. Unmatched junction bases numbered 5, after V lost 0 bases and J lost 6 bases. The CDR3 sequence: CATSREAGGPFEQYF. CDR3 coding DNA: TGTGCCACCAGCAGAGAAGCGGGAGGGCCTTTCGAGCAGTACTTC.

The rearrangement uses TRBV11-3 and TRBJ2-2; a possible D gene is TRBD2 (6 bases). V lost 3 bases and J lost 0, with 8 bases in between. CDR1 and CDR2 from the germline V gene are SGHNT and YENEEA. The CDR3 contains 15 residues. The CDR3 nucleotides read TGTGCCAGCAGCTTCGGGGGAGCGAACACCGGGGAGCTGTTTTTT. This translates into CASSFGGANTGELFF.

CDR3 bases: TGTGCCAGCAGAGAGGGAACAATTTACTACGAGCAGTACTTC. Its translation is CASREGTIYYEQYF. The J gene is TRBJ2-7, the V gene TRBV2; D is perhaps TRBD2 (5 bases). CDR1 is SNHLY, CDR2 FYNNEI, per germline. The V end was cut by 6 bases, the J end by 3 bases, with 15 bases between. The CDR3 is 14 residues long. The whole variable domain, filled in from reference TRBV2 and TRBJ2-7, reads EPEVTQTPSHQVTQMGQEVILRCVPISNHLYFYWYRQILGQKVEFLVSFYNNEISEKSEIFDDQFSVERPDGSNFTLKIRSTKLEDSAMYFCASREGTIYYEQYFGPGTRLTVT.

The chain employs TRBV30 and TRBJ2-1; weak D call: TRBD2 (5 bases). Looked up from germline, CDR1 is GTSNPN and CDR2 is SVGIG (reference sequence). V was cut by 1 base and J by 2 bases, with 9 bases left in between. The CDR3 has 14 amino acids. In nucleotides, the CDR3 is TGTGCCTGGAGTGGAGGGATTACCTACAATGAGCAGTTCTTC. Its translation: CAWSGGITYNEQFF.

V gene TRBV2 combines with J gene TRBJ1-1; D is perhaps TRBD1 (6 bases). V was shortened by 6 bases and J by 3 bases, with 14 bases between the two germline ends. The CDR3 totals 14 residues. Germline V gives CDR1 SNHLY, CDR2 FYNNEI. DNA for the CDR3: TGTGCCAGCAGGGCCGGGAGGGGGGACACTGAAGCTTTCTTT. Its translation is CASRAGRGDTEAFF.

To note about this clone: An end of the junction differs from the germline gene, which may be a read error. This chain connects TRBV7-7 to TRBJ2-5, with TRBD2 identical over 13 bases. From germline, CDR1 is SSHAT and CDR2 FNYEAQ (reference sequence). This CDR3 has 17 amino acids. CDR3 residues: CASSLPSTSGRAETQYF. The DNA for the CDR3 is TGTGCTAGCAGCCTTCCCTCTACTAGCGGGAGGGCAGAGACCCAGTACTTC.

The CDR3 is CASSQDLRSSGNTIYF. The CDR3, as DNA: TGTGCCAGCAGCCAAGATCTTCGCAGCTCTGGAAACACCATATATTTT. This chain links TRBV4-2 with TRBJ1-3; no definite D call. The V end lost 0 bases, the J end lost 0 bases, and 9 bases lay between the germline ends. The germline CDR1 and CDR2 sequences are LGHNA and YNFKEQ. This CDR3 is built from 16 residues.

V gene TRBV3-1 (or the pseudogene TRBV3-2) combines with J gene TRBJ1-3; unclear D gene. The CDR3 covers 15 residues. Trimming left V 0 bases short and J 0 bases short, with 6 bases between. Germline values: CDR1 LGHDT, CDR2 YNNKEL (reference sequence). The CDR3 sequence: CASSQEPSSGNTIYF. CDR3 DNA: TGTGCCAGCAGCCAAGAGCCCAGCTCTGGAAACACCATATATTTT.